Each of the 9 T cell receptor beta chains below was sequenced from the same sample in a study of blood T cell repertoires in COVID-19. Clones were sequenced by immunoSEQ multiplex PCR, and TCRdb holds only the in-frame ones, with some missing. The table records hundreds of thousands of clones, roughly 80% of them present only once. Sequencing was done on a sample of peripheral blood. The receptor source for this set is an elderly woman with acute or convalescent COVID-19.

This clone was seen more than once but under ten times. The chain recombines TRBV4-1 with TRBJ1-5; the D gene is possibly TRBD1 (6 bases). The germline V gene has CDR1 MGHRA and CDR2 YSYEKL. The CDR3 sequence is 16 residues long. Trimming stripped 0 bases from V and 6 bases from J, with 15 bases between. CDR3 coding DNA: TGCGCCAGCAGCCAAGACCAACAGGGTTCTTTTCAGCCCCAGCATTTT. Its protein is CASSQDQQGSFQPQHF.

In regard to this clone: Being one base from a much bigger clone, this may be a read error. The genes are TRBV5-1 and TRBJ2-3; D is ambiguous. The germline gives CDR1 SGHRS, CDR2 YFSETQ. Trimming stripped 4 bases from V and 0 bases from J, with 3 bases between. The CDR3 runs 12 residues. CDR3 nucleotides: TGCGCCAGCAGCCCTAGCACAGATACGCAGTATTTT. This sequence encodes CASSPSTDTQYF.

V gene TRBV7-9 combines with J gene TRBJ1-2; no clear D. The CDR3 extends over 13 amino acids. Germline CDR1 reads SEHNR; CDR2 reads FQNEAQ (reference sequence). Trimming shortened V by 2 bases and J by 5 bases, and 9 bases separated the two germline ends. CDR3 residues: CASSLTQSYGYTF. In DNA form, the CDR3 reads TGTGCCAGCAGCTTAACACAGTCTTATGGCTACACCTTC.

Comments on this clone: The sample holds other DNA sequences that translate to the same CDR3. The chain has TRBV25-1 and TRBJ2-3; TRBD2 might be the D (5 bases). V was pared by 3 bases and J by 0 bases, with 13 bases between. This CDR3 contains 16 residues. Germline CDR1 MGHDK, CDR2 SYGVNS. CDR3 coding DNA: TGTGCCAGCAGTGAGGGGAGCAGCCTTAGCACAGATACGCAGTATTTT. This codes for CASSEGSSLSTDTQYF.

The rearrangement links TRBV28 to TRBJ1-2, with 8 bases matching TRBD1. Germline values: CDR1 MDHEN, CDR2 SYDVKM. Trimming at V came to 1 base and at J to 2 bases, leaving 9 bases not matched to a gene. This CDR3 spans 17 amino acids. CDR3 coding DNA: TGTGCCAGCAGTTTATTAGGACAGGGTCTCGGAAACTATGGCTACACCTTC. This encodes CASSLLGQGLGNYGYTF.

The rearrangement uses TRBV7-9 and TRBJ2-5, with TRBD2 matching 8 bases. The junction had 7 bases not matched to a gene; V was cut back by 3 bases and J by 4 bases. The CDR3 runs to 15 residues. Germline V gives CDR1 SEHNR, CDR2 FQNEAQ (reference sequence). The CDR3 loop is CASSLAGGRGETQYF. The CDR3 nucleotides are TGTGCCAGCAGCTTGGCGGGGGGCCGGGGAGAGACCCAGTACTTC.

This chain joins TRBV2 and TRBJ2-3; TRBD1 is a possible D gene (5 bases). This CDR3 contains 14 residues. V was clipped by 5 bases and J by 6 bases, with 15 bases between them. Looked up from germline, CDR1 is SNHLY and CDR2 is FYNNEI. The CDR3 region is CASSPIGAIDTQYF. The CDR3 bases are TGTGCCAGCAGTCCGATAGGGGCGATCGATACGCAGTATTTT.

The chain employs TRBV3-1 (or the pseudogene TRBV3-2) and TRBJ2-2; TRBD2 aligns across 10 bases. The CDR3 contains 16 residues. Germline values: CDR1 LGHDT, CDR2 YNNKEL (reference sequence). The trim removed 0 bases at V and 13 bases at J, leaving 11 bases unmatched. As DNA, the CDR3 is TGTGCCAGCAGCCAAGATGTGGCTAGCGGGGGCTTCTGGCTGTTTTTT. Translating gives CASSQDVASGGFWLFF.

This clone was counted only a few times. The V and J genes are TRBV7-8 and TRBJ1-1; D gene unclear. The CDR3 is 12 amino acids. V lost 1 base and J 4 bases, leaving 4 bases between the germline ends. CDR1 and CDR2 from the germline V gene are SGHVS and FQNEAQ. In nucleotides, the CDR3 is TGTGCCAGCAGCTTAGTTATCACTGAAGCTTTCTTT. Residues: CASSLVITEAFF.